This T cell receptor beta chain was sequenced for a study of T cells in Graves' hyperthyroidism and ophthalmopathy. Overall study: Peripheral blood samples were taken at initial diagnosis, prior to any treatment.

Exclusion of patients followed from uncontrolled infection, other autoimmune disease, pregnancy or lactation. CDR1 is MGHDK and CDR2 is SYGVNS in the germline V gene. The J segment lost 0 bases and the V segment lost 0 bases, leaving 7 bases of the junction unmatched. CDR3 size: 19 residues. General observations from the study: The blood repertoire included most of the expanded thyroid clonotypes above 0.001.

This clonotype was seen a single time. The target antigen is unknown. Amplification yielded TCR beta CDR3 regions, with RNA transcripts as the source. RT-PCR in the first round (using the HTBI primer set) targeted the TCR CDR3. In TCRdb, the multiplex PCR reads were re-called with MiXCR into one record per CDR3 protein. The sample shows a few hundred thousand distinct CDR3 sequences, 14% to 15% of them seen only once. The specimen was blood. The chain recombines TRBV25-1 with TRBJ2-1; 11 bases are a match to TRBD2. The sequence derives from a woman aged 25 to 39 with Graves' hyperthyroidism. The CDR3 nucleotides are TGTGCCAGCAGTGAATATATAGGGACTAGCGGACCCTCCTACAATGAGCAGTTCTTC. Protein sequence: CASSEYIGTSGPSYNEQFF.